The 3 T cell receptor beta chains below all came from one sample that was sequenced in a study of control samples from healthy donors and cancer patients. Clones were sequenced by immunoSEQ multiplex PCR, and TCRdb holds only the in-frame ones, with some missing. The sample has more than 85,000 clones, 83% seen once. Sequencing was carried out using blood. The receptors shown here come from a woman aged 50 to 60 in good health.

V and J are TRBV28 and TRBJ2-5, with TRBD1 identical over 9 bases. This CDR3 comprises 15 residues. V shed 4 bases, J shed 1 base, and the junction held 4 bases outside the gene matches. CDR1 MDHEN and CDR2 SYDVKM come from the germline V gene. This CDR3 reads CASSSGTGPQETQYF. In nucleotides, the CDR3 is TGTGCCAGCAGTTCCGGGACAGGGCCCCAAGAGACCCAGTACTTC.

Regarding this clone: Just one base apart from a much larger clone, this may be a read error. V gene TRBV2 combines with J gene TRBJ1-5; 9 positions agree with TRBD1. The germline V gene has CDR1 SNHLY and CDR2 FYNNEI. V lost 5 bases to trimming and J lost 5 bases; unmatched junction nucleotides: 4. The CDR3 totals 14 residues. The CDR3 nucleotides read TGTGCCAGCAGTAAGGACAGGGGTTATCAGCCCCAGCATTTT. It codes for CASSKDRGYQPQHF.

The rearrangement joins TRBV2 to TRBJ1-2; no clear D gene. Germline values: CDR1 SNHLY, CDR2 FYNNEI. The CDR3 is 12 amino acids. Trimming took off 5 bases at V and 2 bases at J, with 6 bases between the two ends. CDR3 bases: TGTGCCAGCAGTCAACAAAACTATGGCTACACCTTC. Translated: CASSQQNYGYTF.